This T cell receptor beta chain was sequenced during a study of CDR3 diversity in severe acne. The CDR3 is 17 amino acids. Germline V gives CDR1 DFQATT, CDR2 SNEGSKA (reference sequence). This clonotype was observed a single time. One end of the junction does not line up with germline, which may come from a read error. TCRdb re-derived calls from the PCR reads in MiXCR, one entry per CDR3 protein. Seen here are approximately 90,000 distinct CDR3 sequences, under 55% observed once, and the top ten hold around a tenth. The sample consisted of blood. This chain connects TRBV20-1 to TRBJ2-1, with 10 positions matching TRBD2. The source is a male donor with severe acne vulgaris. The CDR3 loop is CSARDLASGSILNAQFF. CDR3 bases: TGCAGTGCTAGAGATCTCGCTAGCGGGAGTATTTTGAATGCGCAGTTCTTC.